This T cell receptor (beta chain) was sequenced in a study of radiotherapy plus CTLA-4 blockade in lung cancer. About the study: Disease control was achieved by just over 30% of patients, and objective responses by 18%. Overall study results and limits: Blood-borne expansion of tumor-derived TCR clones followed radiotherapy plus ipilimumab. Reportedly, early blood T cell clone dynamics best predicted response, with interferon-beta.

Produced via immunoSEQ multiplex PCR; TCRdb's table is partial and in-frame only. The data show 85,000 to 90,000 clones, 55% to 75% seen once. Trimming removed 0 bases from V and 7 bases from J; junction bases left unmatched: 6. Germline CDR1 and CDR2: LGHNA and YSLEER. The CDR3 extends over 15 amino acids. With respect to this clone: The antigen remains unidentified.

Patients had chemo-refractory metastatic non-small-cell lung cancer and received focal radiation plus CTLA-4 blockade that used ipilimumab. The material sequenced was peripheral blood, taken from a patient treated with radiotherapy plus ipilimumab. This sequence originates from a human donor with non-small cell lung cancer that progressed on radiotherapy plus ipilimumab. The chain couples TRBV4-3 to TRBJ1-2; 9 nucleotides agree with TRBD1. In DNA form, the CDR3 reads TGCGCCAGCAGCCAAGAGGCGGGACAGGGAGGTGGCTACACCTTC. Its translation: CASSQEAGQGGGYTF.